One sample yielded the 27 T cell receptor beta chains listed below, sequenced in a study of T cells in localized non-small cell lung cancer (dated by TCRdb to the early 2020s). To prepare the library, the immunoSEQ multiplex PCR assay was applied. TCRdb re-hosts the immuneACCESS table, in-frame sequences only. Its copies lack some clones; in the studies checked, an unresolved V gene accounts for under half of them, and the cause for the rest is not known. Within this sample are about 70,000 clones, with about 86% of them counted one time only. 20% to 25% of the sample belongs to the ten largest clones. The specimen was peripheral blood, collected before any cancer treatment. These receptor sequences come from a male donor at least 60 years old with stage III squamous cell lung carcinoma.

The chain couples TRBV6-1 to TRBJ1-2; 8 bases are a match to TRBD1. V lost 6 bases and J lost 8; bases outside the gene matches: 11. The CDR3 has 14 residues. Germline V CDR1 and CDR2: MNHNS, SASEGT. The CDR3 region has the DNA TGTGCCAGCAGAGGCGGACAGGGCTCAGGGGGCTACACCTTC. This sequence encodes CASRGGQGSGGYTF.

The CDR3: CASNSHYGYTF. The DNA of the CDR3 is TGTGCCAGCAATTCCCACTATGGCTACACCTTC. The rearrangement joins TRBV6-1 to TRBJ1-2; D is unclear. Germline V gene sequence: CDR1 MNHNS, CDR2 SASEGT. The V end lost 7 bases, the J end lost 3 bases, and 6 bases lay between the germline ends. The CDR3 length is 11 residues.

The chain joins TRBV5-1 to TRBJ2-7; D tentatively fits TRBD1 or TRBD2 (5 bases each). Trimming shortened V by 4 bases and J by 1 base, and 12 bases separated the two germline ends. The CDR3 sequence is 14 residues long. The germline V gene encodes CDR1 SGHRS and CDR2 YFSETQ. The CDR3 loop is CASSPEGNSYEQYF. CDR3 nucleotides: TGCGCCAGCAGCCCCGAGGGGAATTCCTACGAGCAGTACTTC.

V and J are TRBV5-4 and TRBJ1-5; the match to TRBD1 covers 9 bases. The length of the CDR3 is 16 residues. The germline V gene has CDR1 SGHNT and CDR2 YYREEE (reference sequence). Trimming cost V 3 bases and J 1 base; bases outside gene matches: 5. CDR3 region: CASSSTGGSSNQPQHF. The CDR3 nucleotides read TGTGCCAGCAGCTCCACAGGGGGCTCGAGCAATCAGCCCCAGCATTTT.

The chain links TRBV5-1 to TRBJ2-5; D gene unclear. This CDR3 is built from 13 residues. Germline V lookup: CDR1 SGHRS, CDR2 YFSETQ. Trimming removed 0 bases at V and 5 bases at J, with 8 bases between. CDR3 sequence: CASSLGVSETQYF. The CDR3 coding sequence is TGCGCCAGCAGCTTGGGGGTTAGCGAGACCCAGTACTTC.

V and J are TRBV10-3 and TRBJ1-5; D gene unclear. Deletions cut 0 bases from V and 6 bases from J, with 9 bases between. The CDR3 consists of 14 residues. Germline lookup yields CDR1 ENHRY and CDR2 SYGVKD. CDR3 sequence (DNA): TGTGCCATCAGTGAGTCAGGGTTGGGTCAGCCCCAGCATTTT. As protein: CAISESGLGQPQHF.

This chain joins TRBV11-2 and TRBJ1-1, with D possibly matching TRBD1 (5 bases). Germline V lookup: CDR1 SGHAT, CDR2 FQNNGV. CDR3 length: 13 residues. The ends were cut back, 5 bases at V and 0 bases at J, with 7 bases in the middle. The CDR3 DNA follows: TGTGCCAGCAGCGGACACATGAACACTGAAGCTTTCTTT. As protein: CASSGHMNTEAFF.

This chain connects TRBV18 to TRBJ2-5; possible D gene TRBD1, 6 bases. The CDR3 is 13 residues long. V was shortened by 6 bases and J by 3 bases, with 11 bases between the two germline ends. Germline V gene lookup returns CDR1 KGHSH and CDR2 LQKENI. In DNA, the CDR3 is TGTGCCAGCTCGGGTAACAGGGAAGAGACCCAGTACTTC. Residues: CASSGNREETQYF.

This chain joins TRBV6-5 and TRBJ1-2, with 9 bases fitting TRBD1. V trimming: 4 bases; J trimming: 6 bases; junction bases outside the gene matches: 9. This CDR3 is built from 15 residues. Germline V gives CDR1 MNHEY, CDR2 SVGAGI. The DNA of the CDR3 is TGTGCCAGCAGTTCCCCCACAGGGGGCTTTCATGGCTACACCTTC. Translating gives CASSSPTGGFHGYTF.

J is TRBJ1-1 and V is TRBV29-1, with a weak D call TRBD1 (6 bases). The CDR3 length is 14 residues. Germline CDR1 reads SQVTM; CDR2 reads ANQGSEA. V shed 5 bases and J shed 6 bases, with 19 bases lying between them. The CDR3 coding sequence is TGCAGCGTTAAAGGTGGGGGGGCGTTATCTGAAGCTTTCTTT. Translation gives CSVKGGGALSEAFF. Together with reference TRBV29-1 and TRBJ1-1, the CDR3 gives the full variable domain: SAVISQKPSRDICQRGTSLTIQCQVDSQVTMMFWYRQQPGQSLTLIATANQGSEATYESGFVIDKFPISRPNLTFSTLTVSNMSPEDSSIYLCSVKGGGALSEAFFGQGTRLTVV.

The rearrangement uses TRBV30 and TRBJ2-7; 7 positions agree with TRBD2. The CDR3 extends over 13 amino acids. Trimming cost V 2 bases and J 3 bases; bases outside gene matches: 4. Germline lookup yields CDR1 GTSNPN and CDR2 SVGIG (reference sequence). The CDR3 nucleotides read TGTGCCTGGAGTCGGGGGGATCTCTACGAGCAGTACTTC. Its translation is CAWSRGDLYEQYF.

CDR3 sequence (DNA): TGCGCCAGCAGCTTGGTGGTCTCCTCGGCCGGGGAGCTGTTTTTT. Translated, it gives CASSLVVSSAGELFF. V usage is TRBV5-1 and J usage is TRBJ2-2; unclear D gene. The CDR3 spans 15 residues. Trimming removed 0 bases at V and 6 bases at J, with 12 bases between. The germline V gene has CDR1 SGHRS and CDR2 YFSETQ.

The V and J genes are TRBV2 and TRBJ2-5, with 10 bases matching TRBD1. Trimming took 5 bases from V and 1 from J; bases not matched to a gene: 1. This CDR3 contains 14 residues. CDR1 SNHLY and CDR2 FYNNEI come from the germline V gene. The CDR3 DNA reads TGTGCCAGCAGTTGGACAGGGGGCCAAGAGACCCAGTACTTC. Protein product: CASSWTGGQETQYF. Full variable domain (rest looked up from reference TRBV2 and TRBJ2-5): EPEVTQTPSHQVTQMGQEVILRCVPISNHLYFYWYRQILGQKVEFLVSFYNNEISEKSEIFDDQFSVERPDGSNFTLKIRSTKLEDSAMYFCASSWTGGQETQYFGPGTRLLVL.

CDR3 sequence (DNA): TGTGCCAGTAGTATTAGCCAGGGCGGGCCAGCTTTCTTT. It specifies CASSISQGGPAFF. This sequence joins TRBV19 and TRBJ1-1; perhaps TRBD1 as D (5 bases). V was trimmed by 3 bases and J by 10 bases, leaving 15 bases between them. There are 13 residues in the CDR3. CDR1 and CDR2 (germline): LNHDA, SQIVND (reference sequence).

The chain employs TRBV11-2 and TRBJ2-3; D not certain. V was shortened by 8 bases and J by 0 bases, with 9 bases between the two germline ends. In germline, CDR1 is SGHAT, CDR2 FQNNGV. CDR3 length equals 13 residues. DNA of the CDR3: TGTGCCAGCGGCCTTGACAGCACAGATACGCAGTATTTT. This gives the protein CASGLDSTDTQYF.

The chain employs TRBV9 and TRBJ2-5, with D maybe TRBD1 (6 bases). Germline CDR1 SGDLS, CDR2 YYNGEE. V was clipped by 4 bases and J by 2 bases, with 15 bases between them. The CDR3 is 15 residues long. The CDR3 nucleotides are TGTGCCAGCAGCACTCAGCCGGGACAACAAGAGACCCAGTACTTC. It specifies CASSTQPGQQETQYF. Together with reference TRBV9 and TRBJ2-5, the CDR3 gives the full variable domain: DSGVTQTPKHLITATGQRVTLRCSPRSGDLSVYWYQQSLDQGLQFLIQYYNGEERAKGNILERFSAQQFPDLHSELNLSSLELGDSALYFCASSTQPGQQETQYFGPGTRLLVL.

The chain has TRBV6-6 and TRBJ2-5, with no clear D. The CDR3 totals 12 residues. The germline V gene encodes CDR1 MNHNY and CDR2 SVGAGI (reference sequence). Trimming cost V 5 bases and J 0 bases, with 4 bases left between them. CDR3 sequence reads: CASSPNQETQYF. DNA for the CDR3: TGTGCCAGCAGTCCAAACCAAGAGACCCAGTACTTC.

The DNA for the CDR3 is TGTGCCAGTAGTACCCCCTCGGGACTAGGGGTCTCCTACGAGCAGTACTTC. It specifies CASSTPSGLGVSYEQYF. The V call is TRBV19, the J call TRBJ2-7; the match to TRBD2 covers 8 bases. This CDR3 spans 17 amino acids. In germline, CDR1 is LNHDA, CDR2 SQIVND (reference sequence). Losses at the gene ends were 4 bases for V and 0 bases for J; bases not matched to a gene: 11.

This clone has just one count. The CDR3 here is CASSPGSPYGYTF. CDR3 nucleotides: TGTGCCAGCAGCCCCGGGAGCCCATATGGCTACACCTTC. The chain employs TRBV6-1 and TRBJ1-2, with no clear D. V dropped 6 bases and J dropped 5 bases, with 13 bases sitting between them. This CDR3 has 13 residues. The germline V gene has CDR1 MNHNS and CDR2 SASEGT.

The chain recombines TRBV5-1 with TRBJ1-6, with 8 bases lining up with TRBD1. Germline lookup yields CDR1 SGHRS and CDR2 YFSETQ. This CDR3 has 14 residues. Unmatched junction bases numbered 7, after V lost 4 bases and J lost 10 bases. Written as DNA, the CDR3 is TGCGCCAGCAGCGCCGGACAGGGTGGATCACCCCTCCACTTT. Residues: CASSAGQGGSPLHF.

The chain links TRBV7-9 to TRBJ1-5; a weak D match, TRBD1 (5 bases). This CDR3 has 13 amino acids. V gave up 1 base and J gave up 6 bases, with 7 bases separating them. The germline gives CDR1 SEHNR, CDR2 FQNEAQ (reference sequence). The CDR3 nucleotides read TGTGCCAGCAGCTTAGGAGGGACTCAGCCCCAGCATTTT. Translation gives CASSLGGTQPQHF.

The gene calls are TRBV19 and TRBJ2-3; D remains unclear. Germline assignment: CDR1 LNHDA and CDR2 SQIVND (reference sequence). The CDR3 loop spans 14 amino acids. V lost 5 bases, J lost 2 bases, and 11 bases lay in between. CDR3: CASSLGPNTDTQYF. CDR3 nucleotide sequence: TGTGCCAGTAGTTTGGGCCCGAACACAGATACGCAGTATTTT.

This clone was counted between two and nine times. The CDR3 DNA sequence: TGTGCCAGCAGTGAATCCCTGGGACAGGGTGTAACTTTCTTT. This encodes CASSESLGQGVTFF. The rearrangement uses TRBV25-1 and TRBJ1-1; 9 bases agree with TRBD1. CDR3 length equals 14 residues. Germline V CDR1 and CDR2: MGHDK, SYGVNS. V was pared by 1 base and J by 12 bases, with 9 bases of the junction left unmatched.

This chain connects TRBV9 to TRBJ1-4; 8 bases fit TRBD1. After removal of 4 bases from V and 7 bases from J, the junction contained 6 bases not matched to a gene. This CDR3 has 14 residues. Per germline, CDR1 SGDLS and CDR2 YYNGEE. The CDR3 here is CASSSRQGSEKLFF. CDR3 bases: TGTGCCAGCAGCTCAAGACAGGGGAGTGAAAAACTGTTTTTT.

This clone was detected only a few times. This sample also contains other DNA sequences that code for the same CDR3. This rearrangement joins TRBV6-1 to TRBJ2-3; TRBD2 matches at 7 bases. V gave up 11 bases and J gave up 4 bases; unmatched junction bases: 3. The CDR3 covers 11 residues. The V gene's germline CDR1 is MNHNS and CDR2 SASEGT. The CDR3 sequence is CASSGADTQYF. DNA of the CDR3: TGTGCCTCTAGCGGTGCAGATACGCAGTATTTT.

This clone was observed once. V usage is TRBV15 and J usage is TRBJ2-1; D perhaps matches TRBD2 (6 bases). The CDR3 is 16 amino acids. Per the germline V gene, CDR1 is LNHNV and CDR2 is YYDKDF (reference sequence). Trimming left V 4 bases short and J 0 bases short, with 13 bases between. CDR3 residues: CATSTGLAVSYNEQFF. The CDR3 region has the DNA TGTGCCACCAGCACCGGGTTAGCGGTCTCCTACAATGAGCAGTTCTTC.

The chain has TRBV5-1 and TRBJ1-1; no clear D gene. The CDR3 consists of 15 residues. The V gene's germline CDR1 is SGHRS and CDR2 YFSETQ. The V and J ends lost 0 bases and 6 bases respectively, with 15 bases between them. The CDR3 region has the DNA TGCGCCAGCAGCTTGGGTCTCCGGGCAGAGGCTGAAGCTTTCTTT. It translates to CASSLGLRAEAEAFF.